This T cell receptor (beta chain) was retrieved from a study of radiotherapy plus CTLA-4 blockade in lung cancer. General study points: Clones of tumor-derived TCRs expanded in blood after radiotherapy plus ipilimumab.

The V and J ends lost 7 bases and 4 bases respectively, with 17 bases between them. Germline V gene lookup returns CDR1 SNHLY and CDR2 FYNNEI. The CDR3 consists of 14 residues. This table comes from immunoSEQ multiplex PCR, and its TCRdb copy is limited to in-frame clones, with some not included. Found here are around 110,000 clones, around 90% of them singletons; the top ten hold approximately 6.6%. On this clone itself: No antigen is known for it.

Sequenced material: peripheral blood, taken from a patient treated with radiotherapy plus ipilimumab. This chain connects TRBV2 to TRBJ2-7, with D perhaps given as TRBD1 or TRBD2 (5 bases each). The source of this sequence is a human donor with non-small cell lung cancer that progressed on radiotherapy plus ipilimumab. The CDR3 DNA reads TGTGCCAGCACCGCCGGGACGGAGAGTTACGAGCAGTACTTC. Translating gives CASTAGTESYEQYF.